This passage covers 15 T cell receptor beta chains from one sample sequenced in a study of blood T cell repertoires in COVID-19. Measured with immunoSEQ multiplex PCR; TCRdb has only the in-frame clones, and not every one. The table has approximately 430,000 clones, roughly 90% seen once. Sequencing was performed on peripheral blood. These receptors came from a young woman with active or convalescent COVID-19.

This sequence joins TRBV4-2 and TRBJ1-2, with D possibly matching TRBD1 (6 bases). This CDR3 region has 18 residues. V lost 1 base and J 0 bases, leaving 18 bases between the germline ends. Germline CDR1 and CDR2: LGHNA and YNFKEQ. The CDR3 DNA follows: TGTGCCAGCAGCCAAGTTGAGGGCAGGGGCTCTTCTAACTATGGCTACACCTTC. It is translated as CASSQVEGRGSSNYGYTF.

The CDR3 loop reads CASTNKYYNEQFF. The CDR3 region has the DNA TGTGCCAGCACCAACAAGTACTACAATGAGCAGTTCTTC. V and J are TRBV5-6 and TRBJ2-1; no firm D call. Deletions cut 6 bases from V and 3 bases from J, with 10 bases between. Germline V gene data show CDR1 as SGHDT and CDR2 as YYEEEE. This CDR3 is built from 13 residues.

V is TRBV4-1 and J is TRBJ2-1; TRBD1 aligns across 12 bases. This CDR3 region has 17 residues. CDR1 and CDR2 from the germline V gene are MGHRA and YSYEKL. The ends lost 4 bases at V and 8 bases at J; junction bases unmatched: 12. The CDR3 DNA follows: TGCGCCAGCAGCCCCTCACCCGGGACAGGGGGCCGCGATGAGCAGTTCTTC. As protein: CASSPSPGTGGRDEQFF.

Here the CDR3 reads CASNGQGFSGANVLTF. Written as DNA, the CDR3 is TGTGCCAGCAACGGACAGGGATTCTCTGGGGCCAACGTCCTGACTTTC. V usage is TRBV2 and J usage is TRBJ2-6; the match to TRBD1 covers 8 bases. The germline V gene has CDR1 SNHLY and CDR2 FYNNEI. This CDR3 is built from 16 residues. V gave up 7 bases and J gave up 0 bases; unmatched junction bases: 5.

The chain recombines TRBV6-5 with TRBJ1-1; tentative D call: TRBD1 (6 bases). Germline V gives CDR1 MNHEY, CDR2 SVGAGI. Trimming cost V 6 bases and J 0 bases, with 11 bases left between them. The CDR3 has 14 amino acids. CDR3 residues: CASREGGLNTEAFF. The CDR3 region has the DNA TGTGCCAGCAGGGAGGGGGGGCTGAACACTGAAGCTTTCTTT.

The chain combines TRBV5-6 with TRBJ2-7, with 9 bases aligning to TRBD1. The CDR3 is made up of 14 amino acids. Germline V gives CDR1 SGHDT, CDR2 YYEEEE. The CDR3 sequence: CASSLGGQGPLQMV. The DNA for the CDR3 is TGTGCCAGCAGCTTGGGAGGACAGGGGCCCCTCCAGATGGTC.

This clone was recorded only once. The chain links TRBV4-1 to TRBJ1-2; D is perhaps TRBD1 (5 bases). The CDR3 covers 15 residues. The germline V gene has CDR1 MGHRA and CDR2 YSYEKL. Deletions cut 0 bases from V and 4 bases from J, with 12 bases between. The CDR3 region is CASSQETSTAYGYTF. Written as DNA, the CDR3 is TGCGCCAGCAGCCAAGAAACTTCGACAGCCTATGGCTACACCTTC.

V is TRBV30 and J is TRBJ2-7; D possibly corresponds to TRBD1 (5 bases). V lost 5 bases and J 3 bases, leaving 17 bases between the germline ends. The germline V gene encodes CDR1 GTSNPN and CDR2 SVGIG (reference sequence). This CDR3 has 14 amino acids. CDR3 loop: CAWDQGQGIYEQYF. In nucleotides, the CDR3 is TGTGCCTGGGATCAAGGCCAGGGAATCTACGAGCAGTACTTC.

The gene calls are TRBV9 and TRBJ2-5; the D gene is possibly TRBD2 (6 bases). The V gene's germline CDR1 is SGDLS and CDR2 YYNGEE. With 0 bases removed from V and 1 base from J, the gap between germline ends came to 13 bases. This CDR3 spans 16 amino acids. CDR3 residues: CASSVASSSGQETQYF. DNA of the CDR3: TGTGCCAGCAGCGTAGCGTCGAGTAGCGGCCAAGAGACCCAGTACTTC.

V gene TRBV5-1 combines with J gene TRBJ1-1, with a possible D match to TRBD1 (6 bases). The germline gives CDR1 SGHRS, CDR2 YFSETQ. With 4 bases removed from V and 2 bases from J, the gap between germline ends came to 24 bases. This CDR3 has 18 residues. As DNA, the CDR3 is TGCGCCAGCAGCAGGGAGGGGTGGGGGCCCCCGGACAACACTGAAGCTTTCTTT. Protein product: CASSREGWGPPDNTEAFF.

The CDR3 DNA is TGTGCCAGCAGCTTGGGTCAGTGGGGAGCCGAGCAGTACTTC. This translates into CASSLGQWGAEQYF. The rearrangement uses TRBV5-5 and TRBJ2-7; perhaps TRBD2 as D (5 bases). Trimming stripped 0 bases from V and 6 bases from J, with 13 bases between. This CDR3 is 14 amino acids long. Germline assignment: CDR1 SGHKS and CDR2 YYEKEE (reference sequence).

CDR3 in DNA: TGTGCCAGTAGTATAGTAGCGGGAGAATCCTACGAGCAGTACTTC. Protein sequence: CASSIVAGESYEQYF. V and J are TRBV19 and TRBJ2-7; TRBD2 aligns across 9 bases. Unmatched junction bases numbered 2, after V lost 1 base and J lost 1 base. Germline CDR1 is LNHDA and CDR2 is SQIVND (reference sequence). The CDR3 has 15 amino acids.

The chain recombines TRBV9 with TRBJ2-7; 10 positions agree with TRBD1. Trimming cost V 4 bases and J 9 bases; bases outside gene matches: 7. Germline V gene sequence: CDR1 SGDLS, CDR2 YYNGEE. This CDR3 region has 13 residues. As DNA, the CDR3 is TGTGCCAGCAGCATCGGACAGGGGGAGGGGCAGTACTTC. Translating gives CASSIGQGEGQYF.

The chain recombines TRBV5-5 with TRBJ1-1; D gene uncertain. Germline V lookup: CDR1 SGHKS, CDR2 YYEKEE (reference sequence). The V gene lost 4 bases and the J gene lost 4 bases, with 23 bases spanning the gap. The CDR3 consists of 17 residues. CDR3 in amino acids: CASSLEWSLSLVTEAFF. The DNA for the CDR3 is TGTGCCAGCAGCCTGGAATGGAGTTTGAGTTTGGTCACTGAAGCTTTCTTT.

This chain connects TRBV5-1 to TRBJ2-1; D not resolved. The V gene lost 0 bases and the J gene lost 9 bases, with 10 bases spanning the gap. This CDR3 comprises 13 residues. Germline lookup yields CDR1 SGHRS and CDR2 YFSETQ. The CDR3 bases are TGCGCCAGCAGCTTGGCCCCCCCGGGTGAGCAGTTCTTC. Protein: CASSLAPPGEQFF.